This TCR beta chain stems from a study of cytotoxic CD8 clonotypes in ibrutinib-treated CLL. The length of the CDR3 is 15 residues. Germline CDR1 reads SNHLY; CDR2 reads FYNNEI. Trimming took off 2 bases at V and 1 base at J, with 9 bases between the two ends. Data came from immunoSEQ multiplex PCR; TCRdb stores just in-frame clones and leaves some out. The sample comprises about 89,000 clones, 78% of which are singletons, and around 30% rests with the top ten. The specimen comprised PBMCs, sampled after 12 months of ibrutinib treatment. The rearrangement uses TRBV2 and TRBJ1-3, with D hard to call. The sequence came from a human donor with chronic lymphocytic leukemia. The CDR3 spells CASSESWGSGNTIYF. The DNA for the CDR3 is TGTGCCAGCAGTGAATCTTGGGGATCTGGAAACACCATATATTTT.